Detailed here is one T cell receptor beta chain. This clone was detected once. Its cognate antigen has yet to be identified. There are no base qualities to consult, and no much larger clone falls within one base. The sample belongs to a study of a mutant IDH1 vaccine in newly diagnosed glioma (dated by TCRdb to the early 2020s). For context, the study as a whole: Patients were given eight vaccinations, in weeks 1, 3, 5, 7, 11, 15, 19 and 23, which matched visits V03 through V10. Longitudinal TCRB deep sequencing was performed for around 23 treated patients wherever samples were available for exploratory analyses. Vaccination started 4-6 weeks after radiotherapy alone, or was given together with temozolomide cycles in the groups whose treatment included chemotherapy. Prior to enrollment, standard therapy consisting of radiotherapy alone, temozolomide alone, or radiochemotherapy with temozolomide had been administered to patients, with the combination being received by most patients. Of the 32 patients who were treated, around 60% were male and approximately 38% were female, and the mean age was approximately 40 years. Peripheral blood samples were drawn at six visits, namely V03 (baseline), V05, V07, V10, V12 and V13.

CDR1 and CDR2 were assigned from the germline V gene as KGHSH and LQKENI. V lost 8 bases and J lost 0 bases; the stretch between them is 10 bases long. From the cysteine through the phenylalanine, the CDR3 covers 13 amino acids. CDR3 DNA is the only sequence kept; it has 39 bases, read in frame from the first base. Read against the paper, the sample's time point label means: week 5, during vaccination. Each vaccine dose was 300 ug of a 20-mer mutant IDH1 peptide in Montanide, given subcutaneously with topical imiquimod. Newly diagnosed WHO grade 3 or 4 IDH1-mutant astrocytomas showing loss of nuclear ATRX were present in the donors. The samples were drawn from NOA16, a multicentre, single-arm, open-label phase I trial in Germany that tested a mutant IDH1 peptide vaccine in humans for the first time. Genomic DNA for TCRB sequencing was extracted from EDTA blood using the DNeasy Blood and Tissue Kit.

The library was obtained by the immunoSEQ multiplex PCR assay. Rearranged TCR beta chain sequences were amplified with the hsTCRB Kit following the manufacturer's protocol. An Illumina MiSeq was used to sequence the TCRB libraries. Per the source publication's procedure: The proprietary platform of the kit vendor was used for demultiplexing, trimming and gene mapping. The source is immuneACCESS, and TCRdb retained only in-frame sequences with V and J called. Part of the clones is not carried over; for the studies checked, unresolved V genes explain less than half of this, and the remainder is unexplained. V, J and clone size derive from that table, while D and trimming were established from the DNA sequence. This sample holds about 58,000 clones; about 80% were observed only once. The top ten clonotypes cover 6% to 7.5% of the sample. Broad study findings and their caveats: PBMC samples for TCRB deep sequencing were selected based on availability. Changes in the top peripheral T cell clonotypes picked up by TCRB sequencing did not appear to be linked to pseudoprogression. The authors stated that sample limitations prevented analyses of patient blood samples from being reproduced. Immune responses induced by the vaccine were seen in around 94% of patients across multiple MHC alleles.

The sequence links TRBV18 to TRBJ1-1; perhaps TRBD1 is the D gene, with 5 bases matching. This sequence was found in a woman aged 50 to 65 with glioma. This specimen was PBMCs, taken from a glioma patient whose treatment included an IDH1 peptide vaccine. The DNA is TGTGCCAGCGAAGACAGTTTGAACACTGAAGCTTTCTTT. Its protein reads: CASEDSLNTEAFF.